This passage covers 15 T cell receptor beta chains from one sample sequenced in a study of blood T cell repertoires in COVID-19. Profiled with immunoSEQ multiplex PCR; TCRdb holds only in-frame clones, not every one. The table has around 150,000 clones, 82% seen once. The specimen was peripheral blood. All receptors derive from a woman aged 80 or older with acute or convalescent COVID-19.

The chain links TRBV6-4 to TRBJ2-7; maybe TRBD2 (6 bases). V dropped 4 bases and J dropped 7 bases, with 14 bases sitting between them. The CDR3 length is 13 residues. Germline lookup yields CDR1 MRHNA and CDR2 SNTAGT. The CDR3 loop is CASSATGVGEQYF. The CDR3, as DNA: TGTGCCAGCAGTGCAACGGGAGTGGGGGAGCAGTACTTC.

In this sample, this clone turned up once. The chain couples TRBV4-2 to TRBJ2-7; D is uncertain. Germline CDR1 LGHNA, CDR2 YNFKEQ. The CDR3 has 12 residues. The V end was cut by 4 bases, the J end by 4 bases, with 8 bases between. The CDR3: CASSPSMYEQYF. The CDR3 DNA reads TGTGCCAGCAGCCCATCAATGTACGAGCAGTACTTC.

This clone occurred once. This sequence joins TRBV19 and TRBJ1-2, with 9 bases that match TRBD1. The junction had 12 bases not matched to a gene; V was cut back by 3 bases and J by 7 bases. The germline gives CDR1 LNHDA, CDR2 SQIVND (reference sequence). The CDR3 has 16 amino acids. CDR3: CASSMPGTGKVPGYTF. Here the CDR3 DNA reads TGTGCCAGTAGTATGCCCGGGACAGGGAAAGTTCCTGGCTACACCTTC. The entire variable domain, with the rest obtained from reference TRBV19 and TRBJ1-2, is as follows: DGGITQSPKYLFRKEGQNVTLSCEQNLNHDAMYWYRQDPGQGLRLIYYSQIVNDFQKGDIAEGYSVSREKKESFPLTVTSAQKNPTAFYLCASSMPGTGKVPGYTFGSGTRLTVV.

The gene calls are TRBV6-5 and TRBJ1-2; TRBD1 matches at 7 bases. Germline loops: CDR1 MNHEY, CDR2 SVGAGI. J was trimmed by 7 bases and V by 5 bases; bases with no gene match: 7. CDR3 length: 13 residues. DNA for the CDR3: TGTGCCAGCAGTCGGGACAGTCCTTCTGGCTACACCTTC. The encoded protein is CASSRDSPSGYTF.

In its sample, this clone was seen once. The DNA of the CDR3 is TGTGCCAGCAATTCCCAGGGGACGGAGAACACTGAAGCTTTCTTT. Its translation: CASNSQGTENTEAFF. V usage is TRBV2 and J usage is TRBJ1-1, with D tentatively TRBD1 (6 bases). This CDR3 contains 15 residues. Trimming removed 7 bases from V and 1 base from J, with 16 bases in between. The germline V gene encodes CDR1 SNHLY and CDR2 FYNNEI.

The table lists this clone with a count of one. V gene TRBV7-8 combines with J gene TRBJ2-2, with 11 bases aligning to TRBD2. The CDR3 loop spans 16 amino acids. V lost 5 bases to trimming and J lost 4 bases; unmatched junction nucleotides: 6. Germline V lookup: CDR1 SGHVS, CDR2 FQNEAQ. The CDR3 nucleotides are TGTGCCAGCAGCCCGGGACTAGCGGAAGGCACCGGGGAGCTGTTTTTT. Translation gives CASSPGLAEGTGELFF.

J is TRBJ1-5 and V is TRBV12-3 or TRBV12-4, with D uncertain. The CDR3 runs 13 residues. Trimming left V 2 bases short and J 0 bases short, with 2 bases between. The CDR3, as DNA: TGTGCCAGCAGTTTATATAGCAATCAGCCCCAGCATTTT. It translates to CASSLYSNQPQHF.

The V gene is TRBV4-1, the J gene TRBJ2-3, with 12 bases matching TRBD2. This CDR3 contains 16 residues. Per germline, CDR1 MGHRA and CDR2 YSYEKL. J was trimmed by 8 bases and V by 4 bases; bases with no gene match: 10. CDR3 region: CASSPASGGDLGTQYF. The CDR3 DNA follows: TGCGCCAGCAGCCCCGCTAGCGGGGGGGATCTTGGTACGCAGTATTTT.

V usage is TRBV3-1 (or the pseudogene TRBV3-2) and J usage is TRBJ1-3; D possibly corresponds to TRBD1 (6 bases). The CDR3 sequence is 14 residues long. CDR1 and CDR2 from the germline V gene are LGHDT and YNNKEL (reference sequence). Between the trimmed V and J ends, which lost 4 bases and 5 bases, there was a span of 12 bases. The CDR3 nucleotides are TGTGCCAGCAGCCCAGGGGTTATCAGAAACACCATATATTTT. Translated, it gives CASSPGVIRNTIYF.

This chain joins TRBV5-4 and TRBJ1-1, with D possibly being TRBD1 (6 bases). Germline V gene lookup returns CDR1 SGHNT and CDR2 YYREEE (reference sequence). Trimming took 4 bases from V and 3 from J, leaving 13 bases between them. The CDR3 spans 14 residues. This CDR3 reads CASSLEDRYTEAFF. DNA of the CDR3: TGTGCCAGCAGCCTAGAAGACAGGTACACTGAAGCTTTCTTT.

This clone has a single count. The genes are TRBV7-9 and TRBJ1-5; 8 bases are a match to TRBD1. CDR1 is SEHNR and CDR2 is FQNEAQ in the germline V gene (reference sequence). V gave up 5 bases and J gave up 7 bases; unmatched junction bases: 7. This CDR3 comprises 14 residues. CDR3 protein: CASSTTGGGQPQHF. CDR3 bases: TGTGCCAGCAGCACTACAGGGGGAGGCCAGCCCCAGCATTTT.

The chain employs TRBV2 and TRBJ1-5, with unresolved D. In germline, CDR1 is SNHLY, CDR2 FYNNEI. The CDR3 runs 13 residues. Trimming cost V 1 base and J 9 bases, with 10 bases left between them. CDR3 sequence (DNA): TGTGCCAGCAGTGAAGGGTTTGGCCCGCCCCAGCATTTT. Protein: CASSEGFGPPQHF.

The chain combines TRBV5-1 with TRBJ1-1, with a weak D call TRBD1 (5 bases). CDR3 length: 14 amino acids. V lost 2 bases and J lost 0, with 8 bases in between. The V gene's germline CDR1 is SGHRS and CDR2 YFSETQ. The CDR3 bases are TGCGCCAGCAGCTTAGGGGAATTGAACACTGAAGCTTTCTTT. Translating it yields CASSLGELNTEAFF.

The J gene is TRBJ1-1, the V gene TRBV12-3 or TRBV12-4; tentatively, D is TRBD1 (5 bases). The CDR3 consists of 13 residues. The V end lost 1 base, the J end lost 8 bases, and 11 bases lay between the germline ends. In DNA form, the CDR3 reads TGTGCCAGCAGTTTAGGGGCCAGGGTCGAAGCTTTCTTT. Translated: CASSLGARVEAFF.

The V call is TRBV2, the J call TRBJ2-3; D might be TRBD2 (5 bases). The CDR3 has 12 amino acids. V was pared by 6 bases and J by 4 bases, with 8 bases between. CDR1 is SNHLY and CDR2 is FYNNEI in the germline V gene. CDR3 residues: CASRLGPDTQYF. CDR3 DNA: TGTGCCAGCAGACTAGGGCCAGATACGCAGTATTTT.